Listed below are T cell receptor beta chains from one sample, sequenced in a study of cytomegalovirus exposure and HLA in healthy donors. The repertoire was sequenced with immunoSEQ multiplex PCR; TCRdb's copy has only in-frame clones and lacks some. This repertoire shows approximately 240,000 clones, more than 85% found once; its top ten account for more than 0.8%. Sequenced: PBMCs. These receptors were obtained from a woman between 18 and 29 years old in good health and CMV-seronegative. Both conserved end residues are part of each CDR3. Fields, in order: V gene, D gene, clone size, J gene, CDR3 protein, CDR3 DNA. D genes are given only for firm matches. The listing skips clone size in some rows; elsewhere it reads once, few, many or a size class.

TRBV27,TRBD2,NA,TRBJ2-3,CASRQLAGGPGGKSTDTQYF,TGTGCCAGCAGACAACTAGCGGGGGGGCCTGGGGGGAAAAGCACAGATACGCAGTATTTT
TRBV11-2,TRBD1,NA,TRBJ1-4,CASSAYKGAEYEKLFF,TGTGCCAGCAGCGCCTATAAGGGGGCGGAATATGAAAAACTGTTTTTT
TRBV7-2,TRBD2,NA,TRBJ2-3,CASSLAGGADTQYF,TGTGCCAGCAGCTTAGCCGGGGGGGCAGATACGCAGTATTTT
TRBV9,TRBD2,NA,TRBJ2-1,CASSVESLAGFYNEQFF,TGTGCCAGCAGCGTAGAATCACTAGCGGGATTCTACAATGAGCAGTTCTTC
TRBV5-4,NA,NA,TRBJ2-7,CASSPARDGPYEQYF,TGTGCCAGCAGCCCCGCGCGGGACGGGCCCTACGAGCAGTACTTC
TRBV4-3,TRBD2,NA,TRBJ2-5,CASSQDPYTPGGEETQHF,TGCGCCAGCAGCCAAGATCCCTATACGCCGGGGGGGGAAGAGACCCAGCACTTC
TRBV9,NA,NA,TRBJ2-1,CASSVDGGPNEQFF,TGTGCCAGCAGCGTAGACGGGGGGCCCAATGAGCAGTTCTTC
TRBV18,NA,NA,TRBJ2-7,CASSPLSNEQYF,TGTGCCAGCTCACCACTTTCAAACGAGCAGTACTTC
TRBV4-3,TRBD2,once,TRBJ2-7,CASSPNTFTGTSGSWYEQYF,TGCGCCAGCAGCCCTAATACTTTCACCGGGACTAGCGGGAGTTGGTACGAGCAGTACTTC
TRBV19,NA,NA,TRBJ1-1,CASTIRRGGTEAFF,TGTGCCAGTACCATTCGGAGGGGTGGCACTGAAGCTTTCTTT
TRBV18,TRBD1,NA,TRBJ1-1,CASSYDRVTRGTEAFF,TGTGCCAGCTCATACGACAGGGTGACTCGGGGCACTGAAGCTTTCTTT
TRBV18,NA,NA,TRBJ2-1,CASSPGNEQFF,TGTGCCAGCTCACCCGGCAATGAGCAGTTCTTC
TRBV7-9,TRBD2,NA,TRBJ2-3,CASSQGLAGNTDTQYF,TGTGCCAGCAGCCAGGGACTAGCGGGGAACACAGATACGCAGTATTTT
TRBV6-6,TRBD2,NA,TRBJ2-4,CASSSRGGRNIQYF,TGTGCCAGCAGTTCTCGGGGGGGCCGGAACATTCAGTACTTC
TRBV7-9,NA,NA,TRBJ1-6,CASSLGGLNSPLHF,TGTGCCAGCAGCTTAGGGGGGCTTAATTCACCCCTCCACTTT
TRBV2,TRBD1,few,TRBJ1-1,CAGEGQGALNTEAFF,TGTGCCGGCGAGGGACAGGGGGCTCTGAACACTGAAGCTTTCTTT
TRBV9,TRBD2,NA,TRBJ2-7,CASSVAGESYEQYF,TGTGCCAGCAGCGTTGCGGGGGAGTCCTACGAGCAGTACTTC
TRBV7-2,NA,NA,TRBJ2-1,CASSLDGGSPNEQFF,TGTGCCAGCAGCTTGGACGGGGGTTCGCCCAATGAGCAGTTCTTC
TRBV9,TRBD2,NA,TRBJ2-1,CASSAQLAGIYNEQFF,TGTGCCAGCAGCGCCCAACTAGCGGGAATATACAATGAGCAGTTCTTC
TRBV5-4,TRBD1,NA,TRBJ1-4,CASSLPGQGNEKLFF,TGTGCCAGCAGCCTACCGGGACAGGGGAATGAAAAACTGTTTTTT
TRBV4-1,NA,NA,TRBJ2-7,CASSQALGTSPLEQYF,TGCGCCAGCAGCCAAGCCCTCGGGACTTCTCCCCTCGAGCAGTACTTC
TRBV4-2,NA,NA,TRBJ2-1,CASTLLGPLRNEQFF,TGTGCCAGCACCCTCCTAGGCCCCCTGAGGAATGAGCAGTTCTTC
TRBV4-1,NA,NA,TRBJ1-1,CASSQVQNTEAFF,TGCGCCAGCAGCCAAGTACAGAACACTGAAGCTTTCTTT
TRBV5-4,TRBD1,NA,TRBJ2-5,CASTHRGSPQTTQYF,TGTGCCAGCACCCACAGGGGGAGTCCGCAGACGACCCAGTACTTC
TRBV7-2,NA,NA,TRBJ1-2,CASSFGRGPNGGHTF,TGTGCCAGCAGCTTTGGTAGGGGCCCTAATGGCGGCCACACCTTC
TRBV2,NA,NA,TRBJ1-1,CASSDKGRLNTEAFF,TGTGCCAGCAGTGACAAGGGGCGGTTGAACACTGAAGCTTTCTTT
TRBV7-9,TRBD2,NA,TRBJ2-3,CASSALAGGLVNTQYF,TGTGCCAGCAGCGCACTAGCGGGGGGGCTCGTGAATACGCAGTATTTT
TRBV4-3,NA,NA,TRBJ2-1,CASSQAIGANEQFF,TGCGCCAGCAGCCAGGCGATTGGGGCGAATGAGCAGTTCTTC
TRBV5-3,TRBD2,NA,TRBJ2-1,CARSLQCKGLAGYNEQFF,TGTGCCAGAAGCTTGCAATGTAAGGGACTAGCGGGCTACAATGAGCAGTTCTTC
TRBV30,TRBD1,NA,TRBJ2-7,CAWSPDRDEQYF,TGTGCCTGGAGTCCGGACAGGGACGAGCAGTACTTC
TRBV6-5,TRBD1,NA,TRBJ1-2,CATGQGIIRDGYTF,TGTGCCACCGGACAGGGGATTATAAGGGATGGCTACACCTTC
TRBV6-5,NA,few,TRBJ2-3,CASSRGRGGTDTQYF,TGTGCCAGCAGTAGGGGGCGCGGGGGCACAGATACGCAGTATTTT
TRBV7-2,TRBD2,NA,TRBJ2-7,CASSLGWVTSGNYEQYF,TGTGCCAGCAGCTTAGGGTGGGTGACTAGCGGGAATTACGAGCAGTACTTC
TRBV10-1,NA,NA,TRBJ2-2,CASGGSGELFF,TGCGCCAGCGGAGGGAGTGGGGAGCTGTTTTTT
TRBV7-2,NA,NA,TRBJ2-5,CASSLSPHIYAGQETQYF,TGTGCCAGCAGCTTATCGCCCCATATTTATGCGGGCCAAGAGACCCAGTACTTC
TRBV4-2,TRBD2,NA,TRBJ2-3,CASSQDRTSGIFGTDTQYF,TGTGCCAGCAGCCAAGACAGGACTAGCGGGATCTTCGGCACAGATACGCAGTATTTT
TRBV7-2,TRBD1,NA,TRBJ1-1,CASSFPGTGTEAFF,TGTGCCAGCAGCTTCCCCGGGACAGGGACTGAAGCTTTCTTT
TRBV2,NA,once,TRBJ2-6,CASSFDRSGANVLTF,TGTGCCAGCAGTTTCGACAGATCCGGGGCCAACGTCCTGACTTTC
TRBV19,TRBD1,NA,TRBJ1-1,CASRNRGASTEAFF,TGTGCCAGTAGGAACAGGGGCGCGAGCACTGAAGCTTTCTTT
TRBV21-1,NA,NA,TRBJ1-5,CASISRCFRGQPQHF,TGTGCCAGCATTAGTCGTTGTTTTCGGGGTCAGCCCCAGCATTTT
TRBV11-3,NA,NA,TRBJ2-2,CASSLRRTEEGGELFF,TGTGCCAGCAGCTTACGACGGACTGAAGAGGGCGGGGAGCTGTTTTTT
TRBV7-2,TRBD2,NA,TRBJ2-3,CASSLAGGFDTQYF,TGTGCCAGCAGCTTAGCGGGGGGGTTCGATACGCAGTATTTT
TRBV5-1,TRBD2,NA,TRBJ2-1,CASSLAYGGAYNEQFF,TGCGCCAGCAGCTTGGCCTACGGGGGGGCCTACAATGAGCAGTTCTTC
TRBV2,TRBD1,NA,TRBJ2-7,CASREKQGALNEQYF,TGTGCCAGCAGGGAAAAACAGGGGGCGCTGAACGAGCAGTACTTC
TRBV2,NA,NA,TRBJ1-1,CASSADMNTEAFF,TGTGCCAGCTCCGCAGATATGAACACTGAAGCTTTCTTT
TRBV5-4,TRBD1,NA,TRBJ1-3,CASSESQGSGNTIYF,TGTGCCAGCAGCGAATCACAGGGGTCTGGAAACACCATATATTTT
TRBV9,TRBD1,NA,TRBJ2-6,CASSVEGAPGANVLTF,TGTGCCAGCAGCGTAGAGGGGGCGCCTGGGGCCAACGTCCTGACTTTC
TRBV6-6,NA,NA,TRBJ2-7,CASSLQGGTYEQYF,TGTGCCAGCAGTCTTCAGGGGGGCACCTACGAGCAGTACTTC
TRBV5-4,TRBD2,NA,TRBJ2-3,CASSSGTSGGGTDTQYF,TGTGCCAGCAGCTCGGGGACTAGCGGGGGTGGGACAGATACGCAGTATTTT
TRBV7-6,TRBD1,once,TRBJ1-1,CASSLASQGAAFF,TGTGCCAGCAGCTTAGCTTCGCAGGGGGCGGCTTTCTTT
TRBV13,NA,NA,TRBJ1-2,CASSQGRLVGGTF,TGTGCCAGCAGCCAGGGCCGCCTTGTGGGAGGCACCTTC
TRBV15,NA,NA,TRBJ2-1,CATRAIGGNEQFF,TGTGCCACCAGGGCAATCGGGGGCAATGAGCAGTTCTTC
TRBV20-1,NA,NA,TRBJ2-5,CSARDYQTQYF,TGCAGTGCTAGAGATTATCAGACCCAGTACTTC
TRBV7-3,TRBD1,NA,TRBJ1-2,CASSKDSSDRGGYTF,TGTGCCAGCAGCAAAGACTCCTCCGACAGGGGTGGCTACACCTTC
TRBV2,NA,NA,TRBJ1-1,CASRKDWNTEAFF,TGTGCCAGCAGAAAAGACTGGAACACTGAAGCTTTCTTT
TRBV29-1,NA,once,TRBJ2-3,CSSRGLQGTDTQYF,TGCAGCTCTAGGGGATTACAGGGAACAGATACGCAGTATTTT
TRBV19,TRBD2,few,TRBJ2-7,CASSNIAGVRGEQYF,TGTGCCAGTAGTAATATAGCGGGAGTAAGGGGCGAGCAGTACTTC